The rows below give T cell receptor beta chains drawn from one sample of a study of sequential checkpoint blockade in melanoma. Assay: immunoSEQ multiplex PCR; the TCRdb copy retains only in-frame clones and omits some. Of 3,500 to 4,000 clones in the sample, 40% to 55% were seen once. The input for sequencing was CD8+ T cells sorted from blood (inferred from file names), taken from a patient given nivolumab and ipilimumab in sequence. These receptors originate from a human donor with melanoma. The CDR3 runs from the conserved cysteine through the conserved F or W. Each record gives: J gene, V gene, D gene, clone size, CDR3 protein, CDR3 DNA. D genes are given only for firm matches. Rows give clone size only sometimes, using once, few, many, or a class for an expanded clone.

TRBJ1-3 | TRBV5-4 | TRBD1 | few | CASSASTGSGNTIYF | TGTGCCAGCAGCGCCTCGACAGGGTCTGGAAACACCATATATTTT
TRBJ1-5 | TRBV5-4 | - | few | CASSLDGEQPQHF | TGTGCCAGCAGCCTGGACGGGGAACAGCCCCAGCATTTT
TRBJ2-7 | TRBV19 | TRBD1 | - | CASSMSLGTGSYEQYF | TGTGCCAGTAGTATGTCCCTGGGGACAGGGTCCTACGAGCAGTACTTC
TRBJ2-7 | TRBV7-9 | - | few | CASSSSPGEQYF | TGTGCCAGCAGCTCGTCCCCCGGCGAGCAGTACTTC
TRBJ2-1 | TRBV7-9 | TRBD2 | - | CASSPQRTSGRVRDNEQFF | TGTGCCAGCAGCCCCCAGAGGACTAGCGGGAGGGTTCGGGACAATGAGCAGTTCTTC
TRBJ2-7 | TRBV7-8 | TRBD2 | medium-sized | CASSLLAGGPLVF | TGTGCCAGCAGCCTACTAGCGGGAGGTCCCCTAGTCTTC
TRBJ2-7 | TRBV27 | - | - | CASSLWSGSSYEQYF | TGTGCCAGCAGTTTATGGAGCGGGTCCTCCTACGAGCAGTACTTC
TRBJ2-7 | TRBV5-1 | TRBD2 | - | CASSLVRLTSGSGTNEQYF | TGCGCCAGCAGCTTGGTAAGGCTTACTAGCGGGAGCGGGACGAACGAGCAGTACTTC
TRBJ2-7 | TRBV5-6 | TRBD1 | medium-sized | CASRRQGDYEQYF | TGTGCCAGCAGAAGACAGGGCGACTACGAGCAGTACTTC
TRBJ1-1 | TRBV7-3 | - | - | CASSPGGLNTEAFF | TGTGCCAGCAGCCCGGGAGGCCTGAACACTGAAGCTTTCTTT
TRBJ1-2 | TRBV7-9 | TRBD1 | - | CASRWTGGANYGYTF | TGTGCCAGCAGATGGACAGGGGGCGCCAACTATGGCTACACCTTC
TRBJ1-1 | TRBV13 | - | few | CASSYGQGPKLAFF | TGTGCCAGCAGCTACGGGCAGGGGCCAAAGTTGGCTTTCTTT
TRBJ2-7 | TRBV9 | - | once | CASSKSDRIPYEQYF | TGTGCCAGCAGCAAGTCTGACAGGATACCCTACGAGCAGTACTTC
TRBJ1-2 | TRBV4-2 | TRBD1 | few | CASSLGGTDGYTF | TGTGCCAGCAGCTTAGGGGGCACGGATGGCTACACCTTC
TRBJ2-1 | TRBV7-6 | - | - | CASSPGGNEQFF | TGTGCCAGCAGCCCCGGGGGAAATGAGCAGTTCTTC
TRBJ1-5 | TRBV28 | - | once | CASSLPGGGNQPQHF | TGTGCCAGCAGTTTACCGGGGGGGGGCAATCAGCCCCAGCATTTT
TRBJ1-3 | TRBV5-6 | - | few | CASSLGTVGNTIYF | TGTGCCAGCAGCTTGGGGACAGTCGGAAACACCATATATTTT
TRBJ1-2 | TRBV5-6 | TRBD1 | - | CASSHGTGYRYGYTF | TGTGCCAGCAGCCACGGGACAGGGTATAGGTATGGCTACACCTTC
TRBJ1-1 | TRBV28 | TRBD1 | - | CASSLSRTGLGTEAFF | TGTGCCAGCAGTTTATCCAGGACAGGGTTGGGCACTGAAGCTTTCTTT
TRBJ2-6 | TRBV9 | TRBD1 | few | CASSVGQGAYGANVLTF | TGTGCCAGCAGCGTTGGACAGGGGGCGTATGGGGCCAACGTCCTGACTTTC
TRBJ2-7 | TRBV5-1 | TRBD2 | - | CASSPDGLAGGLWQYF | TGCGCCAGCAGCCCCGATGGACTAGCGGGGGGCTTATGGCAGTACTTC
TRBJ1-1 | TRBV4-1 | - | once | CASSQGVPVGLEAFF | TGCGCCAGCAGCCAAGGGGTCCCGGTGGGGCTTGAAGCTTTCTTT
TRBJ2-7 | TRBV29-1 | TRBD2 | - | CSVEDGTGGLYEQYF | TGCAGCGTTGAAGACGGGACGGGGGGACTCTACGAGCAGTACTTC
TRBJ2-2 | TRBV11-2 | - | few | CASSSSGSSTGELFF | TGTGCCAGCAGCTCTTCGGGATCGAGCACCGGGGAGCTGTTTTTT
TRBJ1-1 | TRBV9 | - | - | CASSVEQKGEAFF | TGTGCCAGCAGCGTAGAACAGAAAGGTGAAGCTTTCTTT
TRBJ2-1 | TRBV4-1 | - | - | CASSQSGYEQFF | TGCGCCAGCAGCCAATCAGGATATGAGCAGTTCTTC
TRBJ1-5 | TRBV9 | TRBD1 | - | CASSVSGGPNQPQHF | TGTGCCAGCAGCGTCTCAGGGGGGCCTAATCAGCCCCAGCATTTT
TRBJ2-7 | TRBV11-2 | - | few | CASSLDFPSASPYEQYF | TGTGCCAGCAGCTTAGATTTTCCTAGCGCGTCCCCCTACGAGCAGTACTTC
TRBJ2-5 | TRBV7-3 | TRBD2 | few | CASSSSGGSKETQYF | TGTGCCAGCAGTTCTAGCGGGGGGTCCAAGGAGACCCAGTACTTC
TRBJ1-2 | TRBV16 | TRBD1 | few | CASSLGGTDGYTF | TGTGCCAGCAGCTTAGGGGGCACGGATGGCTACACCTTC
TRBJ1-2 | TRBV6-5 | - | - | CASSPGGYGYTF | TGTGCCAGCAGCCCCGGGGGGTATGGCTACACCTTC
TRBJ1-1 | TRBV6-5 | - | - | CASSAGPTEAFF | TGTGCCAGCAGTGCAGGGCCCACTGAAGCTTTCTTT
TRBJ1-1 | TRBV7-2 | - | - | CASSLEWGESTEAFF | TGTGCCAGCAGCTTAGAATGGGGGGAGAGCACTGAAGCTTTCTTT
TRBJ1-6 | TRBV15 | TRBD1 | few | CATSGTGPYNSPLHF | TGTGCCACCAGCGGGACAGGCCCCTATAATTCACCCCTCCACTTT
TRBJ1-6 | TRBV10-3 | - | - | CAIRPGEGPNSPLHF | TGTGCCATCAGACCCGGGGAGGGCCCTAATTCACCCCTCCACTTT
TRBJ2-7 | TRBV7-8 | - | - | CASSLGSLQGAYEQYF | TGTGCCAGCAGCCTCGGGTCTCTACAGGGTGCCTACGAGCAGTACTTC
TRBJ1-5 | TRBV23-1 | - | - | CASSQVRGGNQPQHF | TGCGCCAGCAGTCAAGTCAGGGGCGGCAATCAGCCCCAGCATTTT